What follows are 32 T cell receptor beta chains derived from one specimen sequenced in a study of T cell responses to AZD1222 COVID-19 vaccine. Clones were sequenced by immunoSEQ multiplex PCR, and TCRdb holds only the in-frame ones, with some missing. The sample gives some 110,000 clones, roughly 80% of which show up once; approximately 10% is in the top ten. The specimen was peripheral blood, collected on day 0 of AZD1222 vaccination. Receptors originate from an adult in good health.

Only one count was recorded for this clone. The chain has TRBV7-8 and TRBJ2-4; D is perhaps TRBD1 or TRBD2 (6 bases each). Germline values: CDR1 SGHVS, CDR2 FQNEAQ. V dropped 0 bases and J dropped 6 bases, with 12 bases sitting between them. This CDR3 spans 15 amino acids. CDR3 in amino acids: CASSLAPQGGNIQYF. The DNA for the CDR3 is TGTGCCAGCAGCTTAGCCCCACAGGGAGGAAACATTCAGTACTTC.

The chain carries TRBV12-3 or TRBV12-4 and TRBJ1-2; D call uncertain. CDR3 length: 12 residues. V lost 3 bases to trimming and J lost 1 base, with 3 bases between them. As DNA, the CDR3 is TGTGCCAGCAGTTTCAGTAACTATGGCTACACCTTC. As protein: CASSFSNYGYTF.

J is TRBJ1-4 and V is TRBV2; no firm D call. Trimming cost V 8 bases and J 7 bases, with 17 bases left between them. Germline CDR1 is SNHLY and CDR2 is FYNNEI. The CDR3 extends over 14 amino acids. CDR3 sequence (DNA): TGTGCCAGCCAGACCGACTTAATCAGTGAAAAACTGTTTTTT. This codes for CASQTDLISEKLFF.

The chain recombines TRBV5-6 with TRBJ1-5; tentatively, D is TRBD1 (5 bases). CDR3 length equals 15 residues. V dropped 4 bases and J dropped 0 bases, with 11 bases sitting between them. CDR1 and CDR2 (germline): SGHDT, YYEEEE. CDR3 DNA: TGTGCCAGCAGCCTAGGGACGTATAGCAATCAGCCCCAGCATTTT. It codes for CASSLGTYSNQPQHF.

A single count supports this clone. The chain combines TRBV24-1 with TRBJ1-1, with a weak D call TRBD1 (5 bases). The CDR3 is 11 amino acids. The V gene lost 6 bases and the J gene lost 12 bases, with 13 bases spanning the gap. Germline loops: CDR1 KGHDR, CDR2 SFDVKD. CDR3: CATSTGTETFF. CDR3 DNA sequence: TGTGCCACCAGTACGGGGACCGAAACTTTCTTT.

The chain joins TRBV2 to TRBJ1-2; D not resolved. This CDR3 contains 12 residues. Germline assignment: CDR1 SNHLY and CDR2 FYNNEI. V was shortened by 1 base and J by 7 bases, with 7 bases between the two germline ends. The CDR3 loop is CASSEGRVGYTF. The CDR3 DNA reads TGTGCCAGCAGTGAAGGGCGGGTTGGCTACACCTTC.

J is TRBJ1-2 and V is TRBV2, with D possibly matching TRBD1 (5 bases). The germline CDR1 and CDR2 sequences are SNHLY and FYNNEI. The V end was cut by 4 bases, the J end by 7 bases, with 10 bases between. This CDR3 is 12 amino acids long. The CDR3 bases are TGTGCCAGCAGTGGGGGGGACGGTGGCTACACCTTC. Its translation is CASSGGDGGYTF.

The chain is built from TRBV9 and TRBJ2-1; tentatively, D is TRBD1 or TRBD2 (5 bases each). This CDR3 is built from 13 residues. Germline CDR1 and CDR2: SGDLS and YYNGEE. The V end lost 0 bases, the J end lost 9 bases, and 10 bases lay between the germline ends. Here the CDR3 reads CASSVGSGLEQFF. CDR3 nucleotide sequence: TGTGCCAGCAGCGTAGGATCGGGGCTTGAGCAGTTCTTC.

The chain couples TRBV5-1 to TRBJ2-7; the D call may be TRBD1 or TRBD2 (6 bases each). From germline, CDR1 is SGHRS and CDR2 YFSETQ. V lost 0 bases and J lost 5, with 12 bases in between. The CDR3 length is 14 residues. The CDR3 reads CASSLGVGGDEQYF. The CDR3 bases are TGCGCCAGCAGCTTGGGAGTGGGGGGCGACGAGCAGTACTTC.

This chain joins TRBV28 and TRBJ2-2; D gene uncertain. There are 14 residues in the CDR3. Trimming left V 2 bases short and J 5 bases short, with 9 bases between. Germline CDR1 and CDR2: MDHEN and SYDVKM. Here the CDR3 DNA reads TGTGCCAGCAGTTTAAGAGTTATTACCGGGGAGCTGTTTTTT. Its protein product is CASSLRVITGELFF.

This clone was observed a handful of times. This rearrangement joins TRBV6-6 to TRBJ1-5; TRBD1 is a possible D gene (5 bases). This CDR3 has 16 amino acids. The V end was cut by 7 bases, the J end by 3 bases, with 19 bases between. Germline V gene sequence: CDR1 MNHNY, CDR2 SVGAGI (reference sequence). The CDR3 is CASTFNGGPINQPQHF. The CDR3 DNA is TGTGCCAGCACTTTTAATGGGGGTCCCATCAATCAGCCCCAGCATTTT.

J is TRBJ2-2 and V is TRBV4-2; a possible D gene is TRBD1 (7 bases). The germline CDR1 and CDR2 sequences are LGHNA and YNFKEQ. The CDR3 has 18 amino acids. V was trimmed by 4 bases and J by 3 bases, leaving 21 bases between them. The CDR3 DNA sequence: TGTGCCAGCAGCCGACCTAACTCAGGGGGGCCCCACACCGGGGAGCTGTTTTTT. It specifies CASSRPNSGGPHTGELFF.

The CDR3 DNA reads TGTGCCAGCAGCTTGAGTGATGAGGGGACTAGCACAGATACGCAGTATTTT. Residues: CASSLSDEGTSTDTQYF. The rearrangement links TRBV3-1 (or the pseudogene TRBV3-2) to TRBJ2-3; D perhaps matches TRBD2 (6 bases). V was trimmed by 5 bases and J by 0 bases, leaving 18 bases between them. Germline V CDR1 and CDR2: LGHDT, YNNKEL (reference sequence). The CDR3 is 17 amino acids.

This chain's CDR3 is CARSLSLSGLAGGAEETQYF. The CDR3 bases are TGTGCCAGAAGCTTGAGCCTCTCGGGACTAGCGGGCGGGGCGGAAGAGACCCAGTACTTC. V usage is TRBV7-5 and J usage is TRBJ2-5; TRBD2 is the table's D call and was not checked against the DNA. TRBV7-5 is a listed pseudogene. This CDR3 is built from 20 residues.

V and J are TRBV10-3 and TRBJ2-5, with a tentative D call TRBD1 (5 bases). CDR3 length equals 12 residues. The V gene's germline CDR1 is ENHRY and CDR2 SYGVKD. Trimming pared 6 bases from V and 9 bases from J, leaving 14 bases between. CDR3 DNA sequence: TGTGCCATCAGCGACCAGGAAGGGGCCCAGTACTTC. It specifies CAISDQEGAQYF.

The CDR3 nucleotides read TGTGCCAGCAGCTCTAGACGGACCTCTGGAAACACCATATATTTT. Translation: CASSSRRTSGNTIYF. V usage is TRBV7-2 and J usage is TRBJ1-3; D ambiguous. This CDR3 has 15 residues. Trimming stripped 4 bases from V and 0 bases from J, with 10 bases between. CDR1 is SGHTA and CDR2 is FQGNSA in the germline V gene.

The chain recombines TRBV24-1 with TRBJ1-5, with a weak D call TRBD1 (6 bases). V was trimmed by 5 bases and J by 2 bases, leaving 9 bases between them. The CDR3 is 14 residues long. The germline CDR1 and CDR2 sequences are KGHDR and SFDVKD. CDR3 coding DNA: TGTGCCACCAGTGCCAGGGGAGGCAATCAGCCCCAGCATTTT. The encoded protein is CATSARGGNQPQHF.

The chain combines TRBV21-1 with TRBJ2-7; the table's D call TRBD2 went unverified against the DNA. TRBV21-1 is labeled a pseudogene. The CDR3 is 21 residues long. CDR3 bases: TGTGCCAGCAGCAAAGTGACTAGCGGGAGACGCCGCAACTACAGCTCCTACGAGCAGTACTTC. It specifies CASSKVTSGRRRNYSSYEQYF.

The CDR3, as DNA: TGTGCCAGCAGAACGGACAGGGTCGGAGAGACCCAGTACTTC. It is translated as CASRTDRVGETQYF. V usage is TRBV6-5 and J usage is TRBJ2-5, with 8 bases that match TRBD1. The germline gives CDR1 MNHEY, CDR2 SVGAGI. CDR3 size: 14 residues. V was clipped by 6 bases and J by 4 bases; unmatched bases: 7.

Worth noting for this clone: The junction departs from germline at one end; a sequencing error may be responsible. The chain combines TRBV27 with TRBJ2-2; 7 bases are a match to TRBD1. Germline-derived CDR1 and CDR2 are MNHEY and SMNVEV (reference sequence). The CDR3 extends over 16 amino acids. Written as DNA, the CDR3 is TGTGCCAGCAGTTCCAACTATGGACAGGACACCGGGGAGCTGCTTTTT. The encoded protein is CASSSNYGQDTGELLF.

The V call is TRBV5-6, the J call TRBJ1-2; D is unclear. V was pared by 3 bases and J by 8 bases, with 20 bases between. Germline V CDR1 and CDR2: SGHDT, YYEEEE. There are 15 residues in the CDR3. DNA for the CDR3: TGTGCCAGCAGCTCGAGGTCGTTTACCCTGAAGGGCTACACCTTC. This gives the protein CASSSRSFTLKGYTF.

The chain combines TRBV15 with TRBJ1-5; TRBD1 agrees at 7 bases. This CDR3 spans 15 amino acids. V was clipped by 5 bases and J by 5 bases; unmatched bases: 9. In germline, CDR1 is LNHNV, CDR2 YYDKDF (reference sequence). CDR3 region: CATSLNRDSHQPQHF. The DNA of the CDR3 is TGTGCCACCAGCCTTAACCGGGACAGTCATCAGCCCCAGCATTTT.

This chain uses TRBV5-1 with TRBJ2-1; the D is unclear. The germline V gene encodes CDR1 SGHRS and CDR2 YFSETQ. Between the trimmed V and J ends, which lost 4 bases and 2 bases, there was a span of 16 bases. The CDR3 runs 16 residues. The CDR3 coding sequence is TGCGCCAGCAGCGTTAGTGGCGGCAGACCCTACAATGAGCAGTTCTTC. Its protein product is CASSVSGGRPYNEQFF.

V gene TRBV7-6 combines with J gene TRBJ2-1; the D call may be TRBD1 or TRBD2 (5 bases each). Per the germline V gene, CDR1 is SGHVS and CDR2 is FNYEAQ. The CDR3 extends over 15 amino acids. Trimming took 6 bases from V and 6 from J, leaving 18 bases between them. Here the CDR3 reads CASSKRGQRINEQFF. For the CDR3, the DNA is TGTGCCAGCAGTAAGAGGGGCCAGCGAATCAATGAGCAGTTCTTC.

CDR3 DNA: TGTGCCAGCAGCCCGGACACAGGGACAGATACGCAGTATTTT. Protein: CASSPDTGTDTQYF. The rearrangement uses TRBV7-2 and TRBJ2-3, with D perhaps matching TRBD1 (6 bases). The germline gives CDR1 SGHTA, CDR2 FQGNSA. V shed 5 bases and J shed 3 bases, with 12 bases lying between them. The CDR3 is made up of 14 amino acids.

The chain has TRBV29-1 and TRBJ2-5, with TRBD2 matching 11 bases. The V segment lost 6 bases and the J segment 4 bases; nucleotides outside the gene matches: 4. CDR1 is SQVTM and CDR2 is ANQGSEA in the germline V gene. This CDR3 contains 13 residues. Written as DNA, the CDR3 is TGCAGCGTGGCAGGACTAGCGGGAGAGACCCAGTACTTC. Translated: CSVAGLAGETQYF.

The chain couples TRBV6-5 to TRBJ1-4; no definite D call. The length of the CDR3 is 14 residues. Germline-derived CDR1 and CDR2 are MNHEY and SVGAGI. Trimming pared 6 bases from V and 0 bases from J, leaving 8 bases between. DNA of the CDR3: TGTGCCAGCAGGAGGATTGCAACTAATGAAAAACTGTTTTTT. Residues: CASRRIATNEKLFF.

The chain joins TRBV5-1 to TRBJ1-3, with 10 bases that match TRBD1. V shed 4 bases, J shed 3 bases, and the junction held 7 bases outside the gene matches. The CDR3 covers 16 residues. Germline V CDR1 and CDR2: SGHRS, YFSETQ. CDR3 bases: TGCGCCAGCAGCGGAAGACAGGGGGCAGGTGGAAACACCATATATTTT. Its translation: CASSGRQGAGGNTIYF.

J is TRBJ2-1 and V is TRBV6-5; 7 bases align to TRBD2. The length of the CDR3 is 14 residues. Germline V gene sequence: CDR1 MNHEY, CDR2 SVGAGI. The junction had 11 bases not matched to a gene; V was cut back by 6 bases and J by 9 bases. The DNA for the CDR3 is TGTGCCAGCAGGGGCGCGGGAGTTCAGGGTGAGCAGTTCTTC. Translation: CASRGAGVQGEQFF.

The V call is TRBV5-6, the J call TRBJ1-3; D may be TRBD1 (6 bases). Germline-derived CDR1 and CDR2 are SGHDT and YYEEEE. Trimming stripped 0 bases from V and 0 bases from J, with 19 bases between. This CDR3 contains 19 residues. This chain's CDR3 is CASSLAGRTYRDSGNTIYF. CDR3 nucleotides: TGTGCCAGCAGCTTGGCCGGCCGCACGTACAGGGACTCTGGAAACACCATATATTTT.

The rearrangement joins TRBV5-1 to TRBJ2-7; 9 nucleotides line up with TRBD2. From germline, CDR1 is SGHRS and CDR2 YFSETQ. Trimming took 0 bases from V and 0 from J; bases not matched to a gene: 7. The CDR3 sequence is 17 residues long. The CDR3 spells CASSLGLAATSSYEQYF. In DNA, the CDR3 is TGCGCCAGCAGCTTGGGACTAGCGGCGACGAGCTCCTACGAGCAGTACTTC.

This CDR3 reads CASSMSDSGANVLTF. CDR3 DNA sequence: TGTGCCAGTAGTATGAGCGACTCTGGGGCCAACGTCCTGACTTTC. The rearrangement links TRBV19 to TRBJ2-6; no clear D. In germline, CDR1 is LNHDA, CDR2 SQIVND (reference sequence). V was shortened by 3 bases and J by 0 bases, with 6 bases between the two germline ends. CDR3 length equals 15 residues.